This T cell receptor beta chain appears in the sequencing data of a study of shared clonotypes between healthy human individuals. Study findings and constraints: The naive CD4 repertoires of several donors were compared, and around 5.1% of clonotypes were shared.

With respect to this clone: Antigen: not known. Distinct nucleotide sequences in the sample also encode this CDR3.

This CDR3 region has 13 residues. Every contributor of samples was a Caucasian grown-up residing in Nashville, Tennessee. CD4+ cell separation produced CD45RA+ naive and CD45RA-negative memory subsets. TCRdb's copy holds only in-frame clones and misses some; the assay was immunoSEQ multiplex PCR. Among 2,500,000 or so clones listed, around nine tenths were seen once. This TCR was sampled from a man aged 18-30 years in good health. This chain joins TRBV21-1 and TRBJ2-7; the table calls TRBD1, which could not be checked here. TRBV21-1 is assigned pseudogene status. The sequenced material came from naive CD4+ T cells sorted from blood. Subset meaning: CD45RA+ positively selected. The chain's CDR3 is CASSKGTGYEQYF. The CDR3 DNA sequence: TGTGCCAGCAGCAAAGGGACAGGCTACGAGCAGTACTTC.